These 30 T cell receptor beta chains came from one sample sequenced in a study of identical twins. Each CDR3 protein gets one entry after TCRdb re-called the 5' RACE reads with MiXCR. Seen here are 200,000 to 300,000 distinct CDR3 sequences, about 10% observed once, and the top ten hold 9% to 10%. The sequenced sample was memory T cells sorted from blood. These receptors originate from a man aged 50-60 years in good health.

In this sample, this clonotype turned up a few times. The chain recombines TRBV7-8 with TRBJ2-3; tentatively, D is TRBD1 (6 bases). The CDR3 is 15 residues long. CDR1 SGHVS and CDR2 FQNEAQ come from the germline V gene. V dropped 6 bases and J dropped 3 bases, with 16 bases sitting between them. DNA of the CDR3: TGTGCCAGCAGTTCTCCAGGGGCTAGGACAGATACGCAGTATTTT. As protein: CASSSPGARTDTQYF.

This clonotype came up a few times. CDR3 loop: CASSAGTGFWNSPLHF. CDR3 bases: TGCGCCAGCAGCGCGGGGACAGGGTTTTGGAATTCACCCCTCCACTTT. V and J are TRBV5-1 and TRBJ1-6; 9 nucleotides match TRBD1. CDR1 and CDR2 from the germline V gene are SGHRS and YFSETQ. The length of the CDR3 is 16 residues. The V segment lost 4 bases and the J segment 7 bases; nucleotides outside the gene matches: 9.

This clonotype was counted a few times. The J gene is TRBJ2-3, the V gene TRBV28, with D hard to call. Trimming took 7 bases from V and 0 from J, leaving 11 bases between them. Germline CDR1 reads MDHEN; CDR2 reads SYDVKM. CDR3 length: 14 residues. CDR3 nucleotide sequence: TGTGCCAGCACCCCCTTCTTTAGCACAGATACGCAGTATTTT. Translating it yields CASTPFFSTDTQYF.

This clonotype appeared a few times. V gene TRBV9 combines with J gene TRBJ2-3; D remains unclear. Trimming stripped 2 bases from V and 1 base from J, with 11 bases between. This CDR3 comprises 15 residues. Germline CDR1 and CDR2: SGDLS and YYNGEE. CDR3 sequence: CASSVRSWGTDTQYF. DNA of the CDR3: TGTGCCAGCAGCGTTCGGTCCTGGGGCACAGATACGCAGTATTTT.

This clonotype was seen at least ten times. The V and J genes are TRBV7-3 and TRBJ2-1; TRBD2 agrees at 10 bases. Unmatched junction bases numbered 9, after V lost 2 bases and J lost 8 bases. Germline values: CDR1 SGHTA, CDR2 FQGTGA. The CDR3 loop spans 16 amino acids. The CDR3 spells CASSLWASGSADEQFF. The CDR3 coding sequence is TGTGCCAGCAGCTTATGGGCTAGCGGGAGTGCGGATGAGCAGTTCTTC.

This clonotype occurred a few times. The chain links TRBV5-1 to TRBJ1-4; 7 bases map to TRBD1. Germline CDR1 is SGHRS and CDR2 is YFSETQ. With 3 bases clipped from V and 11 bases from J, the junction kept 10 bases outside the gene matches. The CDR3 loop spans 14 amino acids. In nucleotides, the CDR3 is TGCGCCAGCAGCTCAAGCAACAGGGGTGGGAAACTGTTTTTT. Amino acid sequence: CASSSSNRGGKLFF. Together with reference TRBV5-1 and TRBJ1-4, the CDR3 gives the full variable domain: KAGVTQTPRYLIKTRGQQVTLSCSPISGHRSVSWYQQTPGQGLQFLFEYFSETQRNKGNFPGRFSGRQFSNSRSEMNVSTLELGDSALYLCASSSSNRGGKLFFGSGTQLSVL.

The chain employs TRBV20-1 and TRBJ2-3; maybe TRBD2 (6 bases). V shed 4 bases and J shed 1 base, with 18 bases lying between them. Germline CDR1 is DFQATT and CDR2 is SNEGSKA (reference sequence). The CDR3 is made up of 16 amino acids. The CDR3 sequence is CSATPSSSGRTDTQYF. CDR3 DNA: TGCAGTGCTACCCCCTCGAGTAGCGGCCGCACAGATACGCAGTATTTT.

This clonotype was counted a few times. The rearrangement uses TRBV11-1 and TRBJ2-7, with 12 bases matching TRBD1. CDR3 length: 19 amino acids. The junction had 17 bases not matched to a gene; V was cut back by 5 bases and J by 3 bases. Germline CDR1 reads SGHAT; CDR2 reads FQDESV (reference sequence). The CDR3 sequence is CASSTPGQGAAGALYEQYF. As DNA, the CDR3 is TGTGCCAGCAGCACTCCGGGACAGGGGGCAGCGGGAGCGCTCTACGAGCAGTACTTC.

CDR3 amino acids: CASSYGRTRWDEQFF. In DNA form, the CDR3 reads TGTGCCAGCAGTTATGGTCGAACCCGGTGGGATGAGCAGTTCTTC. This sequence joins TRBV6-2 or TRBV6-3 and TRBJ2-1; the D is unclear. The CDR3 has 15 amino acids. Germline CDR1 MNHEY, CDR2 SVGEGT. Trimming shortened V by 3 bases and J by 8 bases, and 17 bases separated the two germline ends.

Many counts were recorded for this clonotype. The V gene is TRBV28, the J gene TRBJ2-7; D gene unclear. V dropped 6 bases and J dropped 3 bases, with 9 bases sitting between them. The CDR3 runs to 12 residues. Germline-derived CDR1 and CDR2 are MDHEN and SYDVKM. CDR3 protein: CASRATNYEQYF. The CDR3 bases are TGTGCCAGCAGGGCGACAAACTACGAGCAGTACTTC.

This clonotype was detected ten times or more. The V call is TRBV29-1, the J call TRBJ1-1; D uncertain. The V end was cut by 6 bases, the J end by 1 base, with 6 bases between. The CDR3 runs 11 residues. Germline V CDR1 and CDR2: SQVTM, ANQGSEA. Written as DNA, the CDR3 is TGCAGCGTCTCCTGGAACACTGAAGCTTTCTTT. Translating gives CSVSWNTEAFF.

To note about this clonotype: This may arise from a read error, as a much more abundant clone is one base away. The chain combines TRBV4-1 with TRBJ1-4; a weak D match, TRBD1 (6 bases). Looked up from germline, CDR1 is MGHRA and CDR2 is YSYEKL. The CDR3 is 16 amino acids. V shed 0 bases and J shed 8 bases, with 16 bases lying between them. DNA of the CDR3: TGCGCCAGCAGCCAAGATCCCCAGGGGAGGCAGGAAAAACTGTTTTTT. Translation gives CASSQDPQGRQEKLFF.

This clonotype was seen at least ten times. The gene calls are TRBV7-2 and TRBJ2-1; D call uncertain. V lost 2 bases, J lost 13 bases, and 12 bases lay in between. The CDR3 loop spans 12 amino acids. Per the germline V gene, CDR1 is SGHTA and CDR2 is FQGNSA. This chain's CDR3 is CASSLPRSDQFF. The CDR3 nucleotides are TGTGCCAGCAGCTTACCGAGGTCAGATCAGTTCTTC. The full variable domain, rest sourced from reference TRBV7-2 and TRBJ2-1, is GAGVSQSPSNKVTEKGKDVELRCDPISGHTALYWYRQSLGQGLEFLIYFQGNSAPDKSGLPSDRFSAERTGGSVSTLTIQRTQQEDSAVYLCASSLPRSDQFFGPGTRLTVL.

This sequence joins TRBV20-1 and TRBJ2-1; 9 bases match TRBD2. The CDR3 length is 17 residues. Germline lookup yields CDR1 DFQATT and CDR2 SNEGSKA (reference sequence). Unmatched junction bases numbered 16, after V lost 2 bases and J lost 8 bases. As DNA, the CDR3 is TGCAGTGCTAGACCCTTGGGGGGCGGGAGGGCCAGAGATGAGCAGTTCTTC. Translation gives CSARPLGGGRARDEQFF.

The J gene is TRBJ2-7, the V gene TRBV18; the D gene is possibly TRBD1 (6 bases). V lost 2 bases and J 4 bases, leaving 15 bases between the germline ends. Germline values: CDR1 KGHSH, CDR2 LQKENI. The CDR3 contains 15 residues. The CDR3 loop reads CASSPGGTSTYEQYF. In DNA, the CDR3 is TGTGCCAGCTCACCAGGTGGGACATCAACTTACGAGCAGTACTTC.

This clonotype has more than one count but fewer than ten. This chain connects TRBV28 to TRBJ1-1, with 7 bases that match TRBD1. V lost 7 bases to trimming and J lost 2 bases; unmatched junction nucleotides: 19. In germline, CDR1 is MDHEN, CDR2 SYDVKM. This CDR3 is 18 amino acids long. CDR3 coding DNA: TGTGCCAGCACCGTGCCCGGCTTACAGGGGAAGTTAAACACTGAAGCTTTCTTT. It translates to CASTVPGLQGKLNTEAFF.

This clonotype was counted ten times or more. The chain is built from TRBV7-9 and TRBJ2-1, with TRBD2 identical over 11 bases. Germline CDR1 SEHNR, CDR2 FQNEAQ (reference sequence). The CDR3 runs to 17 residues. The V and J ends lost 1 base and 3 bases, in that order; junction bases with no gene match: 5. The CDR3, as DNA: TGTGCCAGCAGCTTAGGTAAACTAGCGGGAGACTACAATGAGCAGTTCTTC. Its translation: CASSLGKLAGDYNEQFF.

The chain is built from TRBV28 and TRBJ2-7, with D tentatively TRBD1 or TRBD2 (5 bases each). CDR1 and CDR2 from the germline V gene are MDHEN and SYDVKM. The CDR3 covers 15 residues. Between the trimmed V and J ends, which lost 6 bases and 0 bases, there was a span of 15 bases. DNA for the CDR3: TGTGCCAGCAGCCGGCGAGGGCAGGGCTCCTACGAGCAGTACTTC. Protein: CASSRRGQGSYEQYF.

Here the CDR3 reads CATGNFRTGANEQFF. Here the CDR3 DNA reads TGTGCCACTGGTAACTTTAGGACAGGGGCAAATGAGCAGTTCTTC. The chain combines TRBV6-2 or TRBV6-3 with TRBJ2-1, with TRBD1 matching over 9 bases. From germline, CDR1 is MNHEY and CDR2 SVGEGT. The J segment lost 7 bases and the V segment lost 10 bases, leaving 14 bases of the junction unmatched. CDR3 size: 15 residues.

This clonotype was counted only a few times. CDR3 in DNA: TGTGCCAGCACCTACGGACAGAACAATCAGCCCCAGCATTTT. Its protein is CASTYGQNNQPQHF. The J gene is TRBJ1-5, the V gene TRBV2, with D tentatively TRBD1 (6 bases). CDR1 and CDR2 (germline): SNHLY, FYNNEI. Trimming pared 7 bases from V and 3 bases from J, leaving 13 bases between. This CDR3 has 14 amino acids.

This clonotype occurred many times. The V call is TRBV7-9, the J call TRBJ2-5; 12 nucleotides line up with TRBD1. The V segment lost 5 bases and the J segment 5 bases; nucleotides outside the gene matches: 6. The CDR3 sequence is 15 residues long. Germline CDR1 SEHNR, CDR2 FQNEAQ (reference sequence). The CDR3 reads CASSHRDRGPETQYF. The CDR3 DNA is TGTGCCAGCAGCCACCGGGACAGGGGGCCTGAGACCCAGTACTTC.

This clonotype has ten or more counts. The V gene is TRBV10-3, the J gene TRBJ2-2; 8 nucleotides agree with TRBD1. V lost 6 bases to trimming and J lost 2 bases; unmatched junction nucleotides: 5. This CDR3 spans 15 amino acids. Germline loops: CDR1 ENHRY, CDR2 SYGVKD. The DNA for the CDR3 is TGTGCCATCAGCCCGGGACAGGAAAACACCGGGGAGCTGTTTTTT. Translated: CAISPGQENTGELFF.

This clonotype has only a few counts. The chain uses TRBV5-1 and TRBJ2-1; TRBD2 matches 12 bases. CDR1 is SGHRS and CDR2 is YFSETQ in the germline V gene. The CDR3 loop spans 16 amino acids. V shed 4 bases and J 6 bases; nucleotides not matched to a gene: 8. The CDR3 nucleotides are TGCGCCAGCAGCCCATTGACTAGCGGGAGCGGCAATGAGCAGTTCTTC. This gives the protein CASSPLTSGSGNEQFF.

The chain has TRBV11-2 and TRBJ2-3; 10 positions match TRBD2. Trimming took 5 bases from V and 0 from J; bases not matched to a gene: 5. Germline CDR1 reads SGHAT; CDR2 reads FQNNGV. CDR3 size: 16 residues. CDR3 in amino acids: CASSPPGLASTDTQYF. CDR3 DNA: TGTGCCAGCAGCCCTCCGGGACTAGCGAGCACAGATACGCAGTATTTT.

J is TRBJ1-5 and V is TRBV12-3 or TRBV12-4; 7 nucleotides line up with TRBD1. V gave up 5 bases and J gave up 11 bases; unmatched junction bases: 9. This CDR3 contains 13 residues. The CDR3 DNA sequence: TGTGCCAGCAGTCCTCAGACAGGGAATGCCCAGCATTTT. It encodes CASSPQTGNAQHF.

At least ten counts were recorded for this clonotype. The V gene is TRBV2, the J gene TRBJ2-2; D is uncertain. Per the germline V gene, CDR1 is SNHLY and CDR2 is FYNNEI. Trimming took 2 bases from V and 1 from J, leaving 2 bases between them. The CDR3 covers 13 residues. The CDR3 loop reads CASSEQNTGELFF. CDR3 DNA: TGTGCCAGCAGTGAACAGAACACCGGGGAGCTGTTTTTT.

The chain recombines TRBV5-4 with TRBJ2-1, with D possibly TRBD2 on 5 matching bases. The CDR3 has 15 amino acids. From germline, CDR1 is SGHNT and CDR2 YYREEE (reference sequence). Trimming cost V 4 bases and J 7 bases, with 18 bases left between them. CDR3: CASSPAAIAYNEQFF. In DNA form, the CDR3 reads TGTGCCAGCAGCCCTGCGGCGATAGCGTATAATGAGCAGTTCTTC.

This clonotype was found many times. J is TRBJ2-5 and V is TRBV20-1, with D perhaps given as TRBD1 or TRBD2 (6 bases each). Germline V gene data show CDR1 as DFQATT and CDR2 as SNEGSKA (reference sequence). Between the trimmed V and J ends, which lost 8 bases and 7 bases, there was a span of 14 bases. This CDR3 has 11 residues. As DNA, the CDR3 is TGCAGTACTGGGGGGCAGGGGACCCAGTACTTC. Translation gives CSTGGQGTQYF.

This clonotype has only one observation. This rearrangement joins TRBV7-8 to TRBJ2-6; no definite D call. This CDR3 is built from 16 residues. V was trimmed by 5 bases and J by 0 bases, leaving 11 bases between them. The germline gives CDR1 SGHVS, CDR2 FQNEAQ. As DNA, the CDR3 is TGTGCCAGCAGCCCATTATCCGGCTCTGGGGCCAACGTCCTGACTTTC. This gives the protein CASSPLSGSGANVLTF.

The chain has TRBV7-9 and TRBJ2-5, with 7 positions matching TRBD1. Germline CDR1 and CDR2: SEHNR and FQNEAQ (reference sequence). V lost 5 bases and J lost 4; bases outside the gene matches: 10. The CDR3 runs to 15 residues. In nucleotides, the CDR3 is TGTGCCAGCAGCCTACGACAGGGAAATGGAGAGACCCAGTACTTC. Translating gives CASSLRQGNGETQYF.